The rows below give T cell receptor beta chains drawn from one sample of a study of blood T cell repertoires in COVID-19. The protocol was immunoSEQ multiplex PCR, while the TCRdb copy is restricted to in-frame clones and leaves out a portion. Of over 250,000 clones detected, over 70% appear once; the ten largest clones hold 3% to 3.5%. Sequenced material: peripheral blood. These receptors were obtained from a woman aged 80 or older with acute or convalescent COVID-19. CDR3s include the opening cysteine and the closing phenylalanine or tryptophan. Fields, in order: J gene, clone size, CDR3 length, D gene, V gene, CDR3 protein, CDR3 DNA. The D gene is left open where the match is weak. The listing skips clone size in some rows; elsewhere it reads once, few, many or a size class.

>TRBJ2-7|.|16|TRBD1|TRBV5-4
CASSLGGGQGVYEQYF
TGTGCCAGCAGCTTAGGGGGGGGACAGGGAGTCTACGAGCAGTACTTC
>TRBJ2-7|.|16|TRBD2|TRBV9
CASSPRPGTSYYEQYF
TGTGCCAGCAGCCCTCGTCCCGGGACTAGCTACTACGAGCAGTACTTC
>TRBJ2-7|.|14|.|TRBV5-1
CASSLDSLVYEQYF
TGCGCCAGCAGCTTGGATAGCCTGGTCTACGAGCAGTACTTC
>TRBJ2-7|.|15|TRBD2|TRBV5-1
CASSPPAGSRREQYF
TGCGCCAGCAGCCCCCCAGCGGGGTCCCGGAGGGAGCAGTACTTC
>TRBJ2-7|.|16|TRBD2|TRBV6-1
CASSEPSGPNSYEQYF
TGTGCCAGCAGTGAACCTAGCGGGCCCAACTCCTACGAGCAGTACTTC
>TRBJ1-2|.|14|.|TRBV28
CASSLGRTNYGYTF
TGTGCCAGCAGTTTGGGGCGAACTAACTATGGCTACACCTTC
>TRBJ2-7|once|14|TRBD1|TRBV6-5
CASSLDRGPYEQYF
TGTGCCAGCAGTTTGGACAGGGGACCCTACGAGCAGTACTTC
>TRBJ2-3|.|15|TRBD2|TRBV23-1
CASSHNSGRTDTQYF
TGCGCCAGCAGTCATAATAGCGGGAGAACAGATACGCAGTATTTT
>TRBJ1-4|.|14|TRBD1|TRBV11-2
CASSSGTGYEKLFF
TGTGCCAGCAGTTCCGGGACAGGGTATGAAAAACTGTTTTTT
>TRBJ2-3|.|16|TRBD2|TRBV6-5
CASSYQAGGSADTQYF
TGTGCCAGCAGTTACCAAGCGGGGGGGAGTGCAGATACGCAGTATTTT
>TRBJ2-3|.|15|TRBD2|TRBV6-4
CASSFIAGGRDTQYF
TGTGCCAGCAGTTTCATAGCGGGAGGGCGAGATACGCAGTATTTT
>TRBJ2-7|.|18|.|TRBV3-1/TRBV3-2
CASSQESKRGLPSYEQYF
TGTGCCAGCAGCCAAGAATCGAAAAGGGGATTGCCCTCCTACGAGCAGTACTTC
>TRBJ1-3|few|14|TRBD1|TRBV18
CASSPRGSGNTIYF
TGTGCCAGCTCACCCAGGGGGTCTGGAAACACCATATATTTT
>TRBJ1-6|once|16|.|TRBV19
CASSAHGGAENSPLHF
TGTGCCAGTAGTGCCCATGGAGGAGCGGAAAATTCACCCCTCCACTTT
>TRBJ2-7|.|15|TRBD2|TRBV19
CASSIELARSYEQYF
TGTGCCAGTAGTATAGAACTAGCGCGCTCCTACGAGCAGTACTTC
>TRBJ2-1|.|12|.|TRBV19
CAISQGPGGQFF
TGTGCCATATCACAGGGACCCGGTGGGCAGTTCTTC
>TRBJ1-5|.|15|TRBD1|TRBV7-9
CASSAGTGSNQPQHF
TGTGCCAGCAGCGCCGGGACAGGGAGCAATCAGCCCCAGCATTTT
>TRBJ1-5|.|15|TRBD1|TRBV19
CASRQGTARNQPQHF
TGTGCCAGTAGACAAGGGACAGCGCGCAATCAGCCCCAGCATTTT
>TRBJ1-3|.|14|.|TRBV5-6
CASSYQGIGNTIYF
TGTGCCAGCAGCTACCAGGGTATTGGAAACACCATATATTTT
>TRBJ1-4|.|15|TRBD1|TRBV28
CASSLGGQGNEKLFF
TGTGCCAGCAGCCTAGGGGGACAGGGAAATGAAAAACTGTTTTTT